This TCR beta chain was sequenced for a study of OX40 agonist ivuxolimab in advanced cancers. For the study at large: Ivuxolimab, an agonistic anti-OX40 (CD134) antibody, was given to patients. Findings and limits, study-wide: Normalized T-cell clonal expansion was also low in a subset of nonresponders.

V was shortened by 5 bases and J by 2 bases, with 10 bases between the two germline ends. Germline V gives CDR1 SGHNT, CDR2 YYREEE (reference sequence). The CDR3 contains 14 residues. Assay used: immunoSEQ multiplex PCR; TCRdb lists only in-frame clones, some missing. The sample has about 48,000 clones; about four fifths are singletons. Remarks on this clone: Its target is not known.

The sample here was CD4+ or CD8+ T cells sorted from blood, taken in a trial of the OX40 agonist ivuxolimab. V gene TRBV5-4 combines with J gene TRBJ2-2; D may be TRBD2 (5 bases). This receptor was taken from an adult with an advanced solid tumor such as melanoma, head and neck, liver or kidney cancer. In DNA, the CDR3 is TGTGCCAGCAGTACCGGGAAAAACACCGGGGAGCTGTTTTTT. It is translated as CASSTGKNTGELFF.